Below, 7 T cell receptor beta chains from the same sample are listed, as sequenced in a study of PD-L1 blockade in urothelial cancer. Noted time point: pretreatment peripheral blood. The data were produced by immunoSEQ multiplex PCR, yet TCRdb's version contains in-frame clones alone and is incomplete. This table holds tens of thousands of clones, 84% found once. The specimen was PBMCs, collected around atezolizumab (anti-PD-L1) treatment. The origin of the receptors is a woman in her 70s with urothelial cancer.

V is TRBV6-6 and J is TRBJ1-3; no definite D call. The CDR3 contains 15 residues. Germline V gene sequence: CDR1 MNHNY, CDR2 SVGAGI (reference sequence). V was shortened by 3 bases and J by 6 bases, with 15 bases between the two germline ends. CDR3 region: CASSYISGAANTIYF. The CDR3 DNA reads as TGTGCCAGCAGTTATATTTCGGGTGCTGCAAACACCATATATTTT.

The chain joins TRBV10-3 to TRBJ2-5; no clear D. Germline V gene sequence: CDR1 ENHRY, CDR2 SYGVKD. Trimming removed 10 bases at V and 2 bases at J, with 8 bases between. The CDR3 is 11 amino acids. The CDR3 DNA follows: TGTGCCACCTCACAACAAGAGACCCAGTACTTC. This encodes CATSQQETQYF.

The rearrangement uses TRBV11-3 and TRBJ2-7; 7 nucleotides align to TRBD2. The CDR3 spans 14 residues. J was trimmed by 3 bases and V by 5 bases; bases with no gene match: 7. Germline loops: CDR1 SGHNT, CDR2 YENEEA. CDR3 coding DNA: TGTGCCAGCAGCCCCGATGGCGGGGGCTACGAGCAGTACTTC. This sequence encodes CASSPDGGGYEQYF.

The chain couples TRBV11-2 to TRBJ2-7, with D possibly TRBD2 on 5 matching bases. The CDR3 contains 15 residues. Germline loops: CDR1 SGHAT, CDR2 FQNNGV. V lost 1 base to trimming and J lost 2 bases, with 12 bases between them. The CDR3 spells CASSLASGIAYEQYF. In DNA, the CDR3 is TGTGCCAGCAGCTTAGCGTCGGGGATAGCCTACGAGCAGTACTTC.

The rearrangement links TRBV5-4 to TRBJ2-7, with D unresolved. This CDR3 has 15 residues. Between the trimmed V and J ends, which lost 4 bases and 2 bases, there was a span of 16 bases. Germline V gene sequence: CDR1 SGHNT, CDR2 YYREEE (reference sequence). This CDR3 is CASSPSISEAYEQYF. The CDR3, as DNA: TGTGCCAGCAGCCCGTCTATCTCCGAGGCCTACGAGCAGTACTTC. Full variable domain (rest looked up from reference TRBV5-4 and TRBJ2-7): ETGVTQSPTHLIKTRGQQVTLRCSSQSGHNTVSWYQQALGQGPQFIFQYYREEENGRGNFPPRFSGLQFPNYSSELNVNALELDDSALYLCASSPSISEAYEQYFGPGTRLTVT.

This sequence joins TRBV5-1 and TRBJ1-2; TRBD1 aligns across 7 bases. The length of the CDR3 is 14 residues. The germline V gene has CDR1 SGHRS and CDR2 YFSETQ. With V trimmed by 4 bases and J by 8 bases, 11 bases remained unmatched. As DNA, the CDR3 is TGCGCCAGCAGCCTCCAGGGACAGCTTAACGGCTACACCTTC. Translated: CASSLQGQLNGYTF.

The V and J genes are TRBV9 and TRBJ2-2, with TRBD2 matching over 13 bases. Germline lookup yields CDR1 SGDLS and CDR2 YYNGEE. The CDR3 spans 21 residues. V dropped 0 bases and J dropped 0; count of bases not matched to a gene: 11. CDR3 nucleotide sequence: TGTGCCAGCAGCGTAGGAAGAACTAGACTAGCGGGGGGCCCGAACACCGGGGAGCTGTTTTTT. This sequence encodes CASSVGRTRLAGGPNTGELFF.